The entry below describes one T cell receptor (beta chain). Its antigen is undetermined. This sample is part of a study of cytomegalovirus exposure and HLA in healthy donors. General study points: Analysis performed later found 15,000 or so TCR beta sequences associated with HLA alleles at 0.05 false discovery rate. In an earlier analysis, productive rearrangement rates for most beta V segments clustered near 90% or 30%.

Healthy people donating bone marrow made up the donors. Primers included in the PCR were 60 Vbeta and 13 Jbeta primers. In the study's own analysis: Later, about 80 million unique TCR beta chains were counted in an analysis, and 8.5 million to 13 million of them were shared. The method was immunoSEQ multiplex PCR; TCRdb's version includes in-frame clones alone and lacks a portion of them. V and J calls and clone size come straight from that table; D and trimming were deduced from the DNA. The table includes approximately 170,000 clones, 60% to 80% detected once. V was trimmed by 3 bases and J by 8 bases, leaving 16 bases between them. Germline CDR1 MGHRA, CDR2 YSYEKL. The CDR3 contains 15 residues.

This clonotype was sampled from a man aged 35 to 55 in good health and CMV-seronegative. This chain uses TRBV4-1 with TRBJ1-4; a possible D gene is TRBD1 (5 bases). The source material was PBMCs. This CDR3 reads CASSQAGGSAEKLFF. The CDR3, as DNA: TGCGCCAGCAGCCAGGCCGGGGGTTCGGCGGAAAAACTGTTTTTT.